This T cell receptor beta chain stems from a study of radiotherapy plus CTLA-4 blockade in lung cancer. Points from the study as a whole: The authors reported that early blood T cell clone dynamics, with interferon-beta, best predicted response.

Libraries were prepared by immunoSEQ multiplex PCR; TCRdb keeps only in-frame clonotypes and omits some of them. The repertoire has about 86,000 clones, 75% to 90% of them found once; the top ten carry 0.82%. The CDR3 runs 14 residues. Germline assignment: CDR1 SGHRS and CDR2 YFSETQ. Trimming took off 1 base at V and 1 base at J, with 8 bases between the two ends. Comment on this clone: Its antigen remains unknown.

Specimen: peripheral blood, collected from a patient treated with radiotherapy plus ipilimumab. The TCR sequence derives from a human donor with non-small cell lung cancer who had stable disease on radiotherapy plus ipilimumab. The V and J genes are TRBV5-1 and TRBJ1-1; D gene uncertain. Here the CDR3 DNA reads TGCGCCAGCAGCTTGAGTCAGGAGAACACTGAAGCTTTCTTT. Encoded protein: CASSLSQENTEAFF.